The 9 T cell receptor beta chains listed next were all sequenced from one sample in a study of T cell repertoires in cytomegalovirus infection. TCRdb used MiXCR to reprocess the reads, holding one entry per CDR3 protein. Of hundreds of thousands of distinct CDR3 sequences listed, 35% to 45% are singletons. The sequenced sample was PBMCs. These receptors were taken from a human donor in good health (CMV status not recorded). Some clones in this sample may be carry-over from other donors' samples.

The chain is built from TRBV6-2 or TRBV6-3 and TRBJ2-1; D not resolved. Per the germline V gene, CDR1 is MNHEY and CDR2 is SVGEGT. With 4 bases removed from V and 6 bases from J, the gap between germline ends came to 16 bases. The CDR3 is 15 residues long. The CDR3 nucleotides are TGTGCCAGCAGTTTGGCCTATGACTCACCCAATGAGCAGTTCTTC. Translation gives CASSLAYDSPNEQFF.

The table lists this clonotype with many counts. V and J are TRBV28 and TRBJ1-5; the D gene is possibly TRBD1 (6 bases). This CDR3 has 16 residues. CDR1 MDHEN and CDR2 SYDVKM come from the germline V gene. V was cut by 5 bases and J by 1 base, with 15 bases left in between. CDR3 nucleotides: TGTGCCAGCAGTAAAATACGGACAGCCAGCAATCAGCCCCAGCATTTT. Protein sequence: CASSKIRTASNQPQHF.

In this sample, this clonotype turned up many times. The rearrangement joins TRBV12-3 or TRBV12-4 to TRBJ2-1; perhaps TRBD2 as D (6 bases). The CDR3 is 15 residues long. V lost 3 bases and J 4 bases, leaving 13 bases between the germline ends. This CDR3 is CASSFYVADYNEQFF. The CDR3, as DNA: TGTGCCAGCAGTTTTTACGTAGCGGATTACAATGAGCAGTTCTTC.

The gene calls are TRBV28 and TRBJ1-1, with TRBD1 matching over 8 bases. Losses at the gene ends were 10 bases for V and 3 bases for J; bases not matched to a gene: 13. CDR3 length: 15 amino acids. From germline, CDR1 is MDHEN and CDR2 SYDVKM. The CDR3: CATTPFRQGHTEAFF. The CDR3 DNA follows: TGTGCCACCACTCCCTTTAGACAGGGGCACACTGAAGCTTTCTTT.

This rearrangement joins TRBV28 to TRBJ2-6; D is unresolved. V dropped 8 bases and J dropped 2 bases, with 13 bases sitting between them. This CDR3 has 15 residues. Germline V gene lookup returns CDR1 MDHEN and CDR2 SYDVKM. The CDR3: CASSNQVAGANVLTF. DNA for the CDR3: TGTGCCAGCTCCAATCAAGTTGCTGGGGCCAACGTCCTGACTTTC.

This clonotype was seen at least ten times. The gene calls are TRBV7-2 and TRBJ2-7; possible D gene TRBD1, 5 bases. The germline V gene has CDR1 SGHTA and CDR2 FQGNSA. CDR3 length equals 15 residues. Trimming cost V 5 bases and J 3 bases, with 17 bases left between them. DNA of the CDR3: TGTGCCAGCAGCCCTTACCCCCCGACAGTCTACGAGCAGTACTTC. Its translation is CASSPYPPTVYEQYF.

This clonotype was seen a few times. The V call is TRBV7-6, the J call TRBJ2-7; D is ambiguous. Looked up from germline, CDR1 is SGHVS and CDR2 is FNYEAQ. Trimming left V 1 base short and J 3 bases short, with 7 bases between. The CDR3 loop spans 13 amino acids. CDR3 DNA: TGTGCCAGCAGCTTAGAACACCTCTACGAGCAGTACTTC. This translates into CASSLEHLYEQYF.

The chain carries TRBV5-5 and TRBJ2-5; TRBD1 agrees at 8 bases. CDR3 length: 15 residues. Germline CDR1 reads SGHKS; CDR2 reads YYEKEE (reference sequence). Trimming took 6 bases from V and 9 from J; bases not matched to a gene: 16. The CDR3 region is CASTQGAWGRESQYF. CDR3 bases: TGTGCCAGCACCCAGGGGGCATGGGGAAGAGAATCCCAGTACTTC.

This chain joins TRBV5-3 and TRBJ2-3; 10 nucleotides match TRBD2. TRBV5-3 is known as an ORF, though its function is uncertain. The CDR3 sequence is 15 residues long. The junction had 14 bases not matched to a gene; V was cut back by 8 bases and J by 8 bases. The CDR3 DNA reads as TGTGCCAGCAGCCCTCCCAGCGGGAGGGCAGGTACGCAGTATTTT. As protein: CASSPPSGRAGTQYF.